Following are 14 T cell receptor beta chains from one sample sequenced in a study of T cells of healthy individuals. TCRdb processed the 5' RACE reads anew with MiXCR; each CDR3 protein has one entry. The table lists around 100,000 distinct CDR3 sequences, roughly 18% of them singletons. The receptors here all came from a human donor in good health.

This clonotype was seen at least ten times. The chain uses TRBV7-9 and TRBJ1-2; possible D gene TRBD1, 5 bases. The length of the CDR3 is 12 residues. The V end lost 5 bases, the J end lost 4 bases, and 8 bases lay between the germline ends. CDR1 is SEHNR and CDR2 is FQNEAQ in the germline V gene (reference sequence). The CDR3 spells CASSLQGYGYTF. CDR3 in DNA: TGTGCCAGCAGCCTCCAGGGCTATGGCTACACCTTC.

This clonotype was counted at least ten times. The chain carries TRBV27 and TRBJ1-5; 10 nucleotides match TRBD1. The V gene's germline CDR1 is MNHEY and CDR2 SMNVEV (reference sequence). This CDR3 is built from 15 residues. With 10 bases clipped from V and 4 bases from J, the junction kept 10 bases outside the gene matches. As DNA, the CDR3 is TGTGCCACGGGGGGCTGGGGACAGGGGAATCAGCCCCAGCATTTT. Translation: CATGGWGQGNQPQHF.

This clonotype was counted only a few times. The rearrangement links TRBV5-1 to TRBJ2-3, with D tentatively TRBD1 or TRBD2 (5 bases each). The germline gives CDR1 SGHRS, CDR2 YFSETQ. The CDR3 runs to 13 residues. Trimming cost V 2 bases and J 8 bases, with 12 bases left between them. The CDR3, as DNA: TGCGCCAGCAGCTTAGGGGACCTGGCTACGCAGTATTTT. This translates into CASSLGDLATQYF.

The sample holds many counts of this clonotype. V gene TRBV28 combines with J gene TRBJ2-1, with 10 bases identical to TRBD2. V lost 3 bases and J lost 4; bases outside the gene matches: 3. The CDR3 sequence is 15 residues long. Per germline, CDR1 MDHEN and CDR2 SYDVKM. The CDR3 DNA reads TGTGCCAGCAGTTTGGAGCGGGGGGGTTACAATGAGCAGTTCTTC. It is translated as CASSLERGGYNEQFF.

This clonotype was found a few times. The rearrangement links TRBV20-1 to TRBJ2-7; maybe TRBD2 (5 bases). Trimming pared 3 bases from V and 3 bases from J, leaving 12 bases between. CDR1 DFQATT and CDR2 SNEGSKA come from the germline V gene (reference sequence). This CDR3 has 13 residues. CDR3 nucleotides: TGCAGTGCTAGGGGCATCCGGGACTACGAGCAGTACTTC. It specifies CSARGIRDYEQYF.

This clonotype showed up just a few times. This chain links TRBV11-1 with TRBJ1-1, with D tentatively TRBD1 (5 bases). V was trimmed by 1 base and J by 5 bases, leaving 11 bases between them. The CDR3 is 14 residues long. Looked up from germline, CDR1 is SGHAT and CDR2 is FQDESV (reference sequence). In DNA form, the CDR3 reads TGTGCCAGCAGCTTAGTTCGGGGGTTGACTGAAGCTTTCTTT. This translates into CASSLVRGLTEAFF.

The rearrangement joins TRBV20-1 to TRBJ2-5; 8 bases are a match to TRBD1. Germline V gives CDR1 DFQATT, CDR2 SNEGSKA (reference sequence). The CDR3 loop spans 13 amino acids. Trimming cost V 3 bases and J 7 bases; bases outside gene matches: 7. CDR3 amino acids: CSASTGGWRTQYF. The CDR3 bases are TGCAGTGCTAGCACAGGGGGATGGCGGACCCAGTACTTC.

J is TRBJ2-7 and V is TRBV27; no definite D call. The CDR3 contains 15 residues. Germline values: CDR1 MNHEY, CDR2 SMNVEV (reference sequence). V was trimmed by 4 bases and J by 3 bases, leaving 16 bases between them. The CDR3 DNA is TGTGCCAGCAGTTCCACCCCGAGCTTGGGCTACGAGCAGTACTTC. Amino acids: CASSSTPSLGYEQYF.

This clonotype was observed a handful of times. The J gene is TRBJ1-6, the V gene TRBV2, with D uncertain. V was trimmed by 8 bases and J by 9 bases, leaving 11 bases between them. This CDR3 contains 12 residues. Germline lookup yields CDR1 SNHLY and CDR2 FYNNEI. The CDR3 sequence is CASRDSSSPLHF. CDR3 nucleotides: TGTGCCAGCCGGGATAGCTCTTCACCCCTCCACTTT.

J is TRBJ2-3 and V is TRBV12-3 or TRBV12-4; 10 bases map to TRBD1. CDR3 length: 13 amino acids. The junction had 4 bases not matched to a gene; V was cut back by 5 bases and J by 8 bases. CDR3 coding DNA: TGTGCCAGCAGTGTCGGGACAGGGGCTACGCAGTATTTT. This gives the protein CASSVGTGATQYF.

The genes are TRBV25-1 and TRBJ2-3; 12 nucleotides align to TRBD2. The CDR3 length is 14 residues. Germline-derived CDR1 and CDR2 are MGHDK and SYGVNS. The V segment lost 6 bases and the J segment 7 bases; nucleotides outside the gene matches: 5. The CDR3 bases are TGTGCCAGCAGCGGGACTAGCGGGTCTAATACGCAGTATTTT. Its protein is CASSGTSGSNTQYF. The variable domain in full, completed from reference TRBV25-1 and TRBJ2-3, reads EADIYQTPRYLVIGTGKKITLECSQTMGHDKMYWYQQDPGMELHLIHYSYGVNSTEKGDLSSESTVSRIRTEHFPLTLESARPSHTSQYLCASSGTSGSNTQYFGPGTRLTVL.

In its sample, this clonotype was seen a few times. V usage is TRBV2 and J usage is TRBJ2-1; 15 bases match TRBD2. Trimming cost V 6 bases and J 12 bases; bases outside gene matches: 3. The CDR3 is made up of 13 amino acids. Germline values: CDR1 SNHLY, CDR2 FYNNEI. CDR3 loop: CASRGTSGGPQFF. In DNA, the CDR3 is TGTGCCAGCAGAGGGACTAGCGGGGGGCCGCAGTTCTTC.

This clonotype was found many times. The chain recombines TRBV15 with TRBJ2-3, with 12 positions matching TRBD1. This CDR3 contains 17 residues. The V segment lost 5 bases and the J segment 3 bases; nucleotides outside the gene matches: 9. Germline-derived CDR1 and CDR2 are LNHNV and YYDKDF (reference sequence). CDR3 nucleotide sequence: TGTGCCACCAGCCAATTGGGACAGGGGGCGCTTACAGATACGCAGTATTTT. This translates into CATSQLGQGALTDTQYF.

The V gene is TRBV2, the J gene TRBJ2-4, with 12 nucleotides matching TRBD2. Germline V gives CDR1 SNHLY, CDR2 FYNNEI. The CDR3 sequence is 16 residues long. The ends lost 3 bases at V and 8 bases at J; junction bases unmatched: 8. Here the CDR3 reads CASSDPWTSGMDIQYF. The CDR3, as DNA: TGTGCCAGCAGTGATCCTTGGACTAGCGGGATGGACATTCAGTACTTC.